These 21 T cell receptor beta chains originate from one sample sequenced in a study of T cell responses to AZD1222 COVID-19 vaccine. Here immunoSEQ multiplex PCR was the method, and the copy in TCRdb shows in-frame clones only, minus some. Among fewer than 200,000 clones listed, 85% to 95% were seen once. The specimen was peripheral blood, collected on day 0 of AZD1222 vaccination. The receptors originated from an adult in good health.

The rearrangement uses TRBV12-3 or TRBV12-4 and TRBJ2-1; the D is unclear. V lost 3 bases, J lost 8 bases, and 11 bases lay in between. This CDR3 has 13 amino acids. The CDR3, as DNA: TGTGCCAGCAGTTTTACTGGTTTGGATGAGCAGTTCTTC. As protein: CASSFTGLDEQFF.

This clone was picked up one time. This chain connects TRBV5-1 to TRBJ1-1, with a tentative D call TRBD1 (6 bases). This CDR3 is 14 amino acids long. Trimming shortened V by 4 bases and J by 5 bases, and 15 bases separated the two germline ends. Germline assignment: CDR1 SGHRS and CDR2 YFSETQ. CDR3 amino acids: CASSGPGAGTEAFF. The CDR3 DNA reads TGCGCCAGCAGCGGGCCAGGGGCCGGAACTGAAGCTTTCTTT. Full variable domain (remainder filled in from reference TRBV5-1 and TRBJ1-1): KAGVTQTPRYLIKTRGQQVTLSCSPISGHRSVSWYQQTPGQGLQFLFEYFSETQRNKGNFPGRFSGRQFSNSRSEMNVSTLELGDSALYLCASSGPGAGTEAFFGQGTRLTVV.

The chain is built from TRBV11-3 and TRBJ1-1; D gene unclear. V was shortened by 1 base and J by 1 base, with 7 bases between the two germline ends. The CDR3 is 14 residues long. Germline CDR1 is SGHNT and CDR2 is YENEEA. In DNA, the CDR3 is TGTGCCAGCAGCTTAGGACAACCGAACACTGAAGCTTTCTTT. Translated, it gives CASSLGQPNTEAFF.

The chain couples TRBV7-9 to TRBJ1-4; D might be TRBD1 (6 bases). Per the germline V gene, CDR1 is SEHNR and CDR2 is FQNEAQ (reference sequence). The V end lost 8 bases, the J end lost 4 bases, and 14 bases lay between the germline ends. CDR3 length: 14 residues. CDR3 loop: CASPRGGSNEKLFF. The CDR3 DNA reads TGTGCCAGCCCAAGGGGGGGCAGTAATGAAAAACTGTTTTTT.

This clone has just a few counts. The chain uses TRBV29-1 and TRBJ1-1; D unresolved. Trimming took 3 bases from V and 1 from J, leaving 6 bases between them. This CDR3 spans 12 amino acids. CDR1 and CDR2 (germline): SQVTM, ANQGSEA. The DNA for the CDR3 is TGCAGCGTTGACAGTTCGAACACTGAAGCTTTCTTT. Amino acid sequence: CSVDSSNTEAFF.

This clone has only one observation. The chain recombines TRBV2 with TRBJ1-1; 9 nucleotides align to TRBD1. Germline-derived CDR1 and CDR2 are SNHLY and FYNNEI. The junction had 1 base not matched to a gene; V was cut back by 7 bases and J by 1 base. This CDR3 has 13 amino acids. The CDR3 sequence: CASKDRGNTEAFF. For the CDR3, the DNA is TGTGCCAGCAAGGACAGGGGGAACACTGAAGCTTTCTTT.

The CDR3 protein is CASSEEGTTYNEQFF. The CDR3 DNA is TGTGCCAGCAGTGAGGAGGGGACTACCTACAATGAGCAGTTCTTC. V and J are TRBV2 and TRBJ2-1; 7 nucleotides agree with TRBD2. CDR3 size: 15 residues. Trimming took 3 bases from V and 2 from J; bases not matched to a gene: 4. Per the germline V gene, CDR1 is SNHLY and CDR2 is FYNNEI.

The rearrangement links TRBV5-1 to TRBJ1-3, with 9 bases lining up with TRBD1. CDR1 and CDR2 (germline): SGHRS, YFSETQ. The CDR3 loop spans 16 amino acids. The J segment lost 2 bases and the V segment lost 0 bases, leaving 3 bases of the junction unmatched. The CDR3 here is CASSLDRGLAGNTIYF. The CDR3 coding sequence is TGCGCCAGCAGCTTGGACAGGGGGCTGGCTGGAAACACCATATATTTT.

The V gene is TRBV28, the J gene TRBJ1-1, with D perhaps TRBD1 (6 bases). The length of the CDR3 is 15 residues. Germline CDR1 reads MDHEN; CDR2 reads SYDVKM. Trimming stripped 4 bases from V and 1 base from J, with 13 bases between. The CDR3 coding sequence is TGTGCCAGCAGTTCCCCCAGGGGAGGGAACACTGAAGCTTTCTTT. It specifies CASSSPRGGNTEAFF.

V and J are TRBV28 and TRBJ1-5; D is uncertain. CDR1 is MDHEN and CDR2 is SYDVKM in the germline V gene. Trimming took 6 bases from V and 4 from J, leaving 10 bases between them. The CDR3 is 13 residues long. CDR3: CASRMGPNQPQHF. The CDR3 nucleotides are TGTGCCAGCAGAATGGGCCCGAATCAGCCCCAGCATTTT.

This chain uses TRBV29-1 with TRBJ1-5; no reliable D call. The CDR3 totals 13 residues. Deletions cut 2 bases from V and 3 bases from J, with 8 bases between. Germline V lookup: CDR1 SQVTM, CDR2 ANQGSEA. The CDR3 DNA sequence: TGCAGCGTTGAACTGGGATACAATCAGCCCCAGCATTTT. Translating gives CSVELGYNQPQHF.

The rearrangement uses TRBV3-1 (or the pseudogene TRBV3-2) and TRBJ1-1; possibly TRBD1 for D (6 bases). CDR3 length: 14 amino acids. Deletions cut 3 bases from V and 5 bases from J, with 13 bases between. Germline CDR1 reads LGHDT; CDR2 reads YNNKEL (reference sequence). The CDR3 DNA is TGTGCCAGCAGCCAGAATACAGGGCTTACTGAAGCTTTCTTT. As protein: CASSQNTGLTEAFF.

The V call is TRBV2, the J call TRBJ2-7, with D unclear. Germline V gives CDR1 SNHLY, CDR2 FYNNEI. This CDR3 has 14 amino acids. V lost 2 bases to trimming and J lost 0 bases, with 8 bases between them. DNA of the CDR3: TGTGCCAGCAGTGAAAGGGCAAGCTCCTACGAGCAGTACTTC. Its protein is CASSERASSYEQYF.

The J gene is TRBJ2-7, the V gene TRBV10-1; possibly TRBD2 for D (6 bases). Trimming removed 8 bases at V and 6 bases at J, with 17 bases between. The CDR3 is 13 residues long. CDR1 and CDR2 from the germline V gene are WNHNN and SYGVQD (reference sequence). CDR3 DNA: TGCGCCAGCTCCCTGGAGGGTATAGGCGAGCAGTACTTC. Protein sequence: CASSLEGIGEQYF.

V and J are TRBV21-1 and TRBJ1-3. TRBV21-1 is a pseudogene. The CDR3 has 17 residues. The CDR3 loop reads CASSKVKPASERNTIYF. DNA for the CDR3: TGTGCCAGCAGCAAAGTGAAACCCGCAAGCGAAAGAAACACCATATATTTT.

CDR3 in amino acids: CAWSPRQTLYLNTGELFF. The CDR3 DNA is TGTGCCTGGAGCCCTCGACAGACCTTATACCTGAACACCGGGGAGCTGTTTTTT. The rearrangement links TRBV30 to TRBJ2-2; a possible D gene is TRBD1 (5 bases). CDR1 GTSNPN and CDR2 SVGIG come from the germline V gene (reference sequence). The ends were cut back, 3 bases at V and 1 base at J, with 21 bases in the middle. The CDR3 runs to 18 residues.

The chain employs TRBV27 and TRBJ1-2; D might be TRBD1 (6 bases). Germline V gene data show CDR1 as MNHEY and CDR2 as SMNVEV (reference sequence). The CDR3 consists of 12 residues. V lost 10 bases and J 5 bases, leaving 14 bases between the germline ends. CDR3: CATLLGGYGYTF. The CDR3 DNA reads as TGTGCCACCCTCCTAGGGGGATATGGCTACACCTTC.

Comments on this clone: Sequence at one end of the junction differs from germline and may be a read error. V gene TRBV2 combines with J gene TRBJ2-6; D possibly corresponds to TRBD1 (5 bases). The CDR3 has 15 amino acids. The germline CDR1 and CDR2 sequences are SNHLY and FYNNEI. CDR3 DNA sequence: TGTGCCAGCAGCGAAGGGGACTCTGGGGCCAACGTCCTGACTTTC. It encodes CASSEGDSGANVLTF.

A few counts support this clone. The CDR3 reads CASSYGQSSYNSPLHF. Written as DNA, the CDR3 is TGTGCCAGCAGTTACGGGCAGAGCTCCTATAATTCACCCCTCCACTTT. The gene calls are TRBV6-5 and TRBJ1-6, with D unclear. CDR1 and CDR2 from the germline V gene are MNHEY and SVGAGI. V lost 2 bases to trimming and J lost 0 bases, with 8 bases between them. The CDR3 has 16 amino acids.

The CDR3 region has the DNA TGCGCCAGCAGCCAGCCTAGCGTGCCCTACGAGCAGTACTTC. It translates to CASSQPSVPYEQYF. The chain combines TRBV4-1 with TRBJ2-7; TRBD2 is a possible D gene (6 bases). Trimming took off 3 bases at V and 2 bases at J, with 11 bases between the two ends. The CDR3 length is 14 residues. Per germline, CDR1 MGHRA and CDR2 YSYEKL.

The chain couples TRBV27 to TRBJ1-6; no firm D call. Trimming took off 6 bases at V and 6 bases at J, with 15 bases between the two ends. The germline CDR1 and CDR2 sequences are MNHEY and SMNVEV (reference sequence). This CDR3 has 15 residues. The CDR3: CASSPLRRSNSPLHF. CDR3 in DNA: TGTGCCAGCAGCCCCCTAAGGCGGAGTAATTCACCCCTCCACTTT.